This T cell receptor (beta chain) stems from a study of cytomegalovirus exposure and HLA in healthy donors. Study-wide results and limits: Later on, an analysis showed TCR association rates differing by HLA locus, with DRB1 the most and HLA-C the fewest. HLA-A and HLA-B allele assignments for most subjects were reportedly predicted accurately using TCR beta sequences. Through in vitro validation, a few CMV-associated chains were shown to be specific for CMV antigens.

In regard to this clone: Its target is unknown.

CDR1 and CDR2 (germline): LNHDA, SQIVND (reference sequence). V gave up 3 bases and J gave up 2 bases; unmatched junction bases: 4. This CDR3 comprises 14 residues. Nominally healthy donors were sampled, though unrecorded immune exposures were likely. It was with 60 Vbeta and 13 Jbeta primers that the PCR ran. Libraries were prepared by immunoSEQ multiplex PCR; TCRdb keeps only in-frame clonotypes and omits some of them. In the table there are about 97,000 clones, 55% to 80% of which are singletons. The origin of this receptor is a man in his forties in good health and CMV-seronegative. Specimen: PBMCs. V usage is TRBV19 and J usage is TRBJ2-7; the match to TRBD1 covers 7 bases. CDR3 coding DNA: TGTGCCAGTAGTATGCGACAGGGAACCTACGAGCAGTACTTC. It translates to CASSMRQGTYEQYF.